This T cell receptor beta chain derives from a study of Siglec-9 on CD8 T cells in melanoma. Assay used: immunoSEQ multiplex PCR; TCRdb lists only in-frame clones, some missing. The sample consists of 25,000 to 35,000 clones, less than 85% of them appearing once. Notes on the study in general: In melanoma tumors, a Siglec-9-marked effector memory CD8+ subset reportedly appeared to accumulate.

Points on this clone: Its antigen is not identified.

The CDR3 spans 14 residues. Trimming took 5 bases from V and 2 from J, leaving 12 bases between them. CDR1 is MNHEY and CDR2 is SVGAGI in the germline V gene. The chain uses TRBV6-5 and TRBJ2-5; D not certain. The receptor's source is a human donor in good health. Material: Siglec-9- CD8+ T cells sorted from blood. The CDR3 protein is CASSQLTEQETQYF. DNA of the CDR3: TGTGCCAGCAGTCAACTGACGGAACAAGAGACCCAGTACTTC.